This record looks at one TCR beta chain sequence and its context. Its specificity is not known. In the original processing: After removing out-of-frame reads, approximately 2 million distinct TCRbeta sequences remained. Sequencing used immunoSEQ multiplex PCR; TCRdb keeps in-frame clones, though not all of them. D and trimming were read from the DNA, whereas the V and J calls and clone size are those reported in that table. The top ten hold almost 0.55% of the sample, which has 61,000 or so clones, less than 85% seen once. The data are from a study of memory CD4+ T cells and cytomegalovirus serostatus. Study information: This sample comes from healthy Belgian adults, eight or nine CMV seropositive, approximately 25 seronegative. Study-level findings and limits: Of under 200 reported CMV TCRbeta sequences, 67 were found in memory CD4+ repertoires. Suggested: most of the CMV-linked TCR signature lies in CD4+ memory cells.

Germline assignment: CDR1 SGDLS and CDR2 YYNGEE. CDR3 length: 17 residues. After removal of 3 bases from V and 5 bases from J, the junction contained 6 bases not matched to a gene. Single viable CD3+CD4+CD8-CD45RO+ cells were sorted as the memory CD4+ T cells. The chain uses TRBV9 and TRBJ2-1; 15 nucleotides match TRBD2. The sequence was obtained from an adult in good health and CMV-seronegative. Some clones in this sample may be carry-over from other donors' samples. The sequenced sample was memory CD4+ T cells from blood. CDR3 DNA sequence: TGTGCCAGCAGCGCCAGGGGACTAGCGGGAGGCGACAATGAGCAGTTCTTC. Its protein is CASSARGLAGGDNEQFF.